A single sample gave rise to the 14 T cell receptor beta chains below, sequenced in a study of T-cell reconstitution after alpha-beta-depleted transplantation in children. During its preparation, the TCRbeta library received unique molecular identifiers. MiXCR, applied by TCRdb to the PCR reads, yields one record per CDR3 protein. The sample records a few hundred thousand distinct CDR3 sequences, roughly 21% being singletons. This specimen consisted of PBMCs, mostly from graft donor cells, obtained 180 days after TCRalphabeta/CD19-depleted stem cell transplant. The receptors derive from a male patient between 10 and 17 years old who had a stem cell transplant for acute lymphoblastic leukemia, so the T cells may come from the graft donor.

The J gene is TRBJ2-1, the V gene TRBV7-9; tentative D call: TRBD1 (5 bases). This CDR3 has 13 amino acids. Looked up from germline, CDR1 is SEHNR and CDR2 is FQNEAQ (reference sequence). V lost 0 bases and J 5 bases, leaving 5 bases between the germline ends. The CDR3 is CASSLAGDNEQFF. CDR3 coding DNA: TGTGCCAGCAGCTTAGCAGGGGACAATGAGCAGTTCTTC. Together with reference TRBV7-9 and TRBJ2-1, the CDR3 gives the full variable domain: DTGVSQNPRHKITKRGQNVTFRCDPISEHNRLYWYRQTLGQGPEFLTYFQNEAQLEKSRLLSDRFSAERPKGSFSTLEIQRTEQGDSAMYLCASSLAGDNEQFFGPGTRLTVL.

This clonotype was counted between two and nine times. The rearrangement uses TRBV7-6 and TRBJ1-6; the match to TRBD1 covers 7 bases. The length of the CDR3 is 14 residues. CDR1 and CDR2 from the germline V gene are SGHVS and FNYEAQ. J lost 4 bases, V lost 4 bases, and 1 base had no gene match. CDR3 protein: CASSSGQYNSPLHF. CDR3 in DNA: TGTGCCAGCAGCTCGGGACAGTATAATTCACCCCTCCACTTT.

For this clonotype: The junction shows a germline mismatch at one end, possibly a read error. This sequence joins TRBV4-2 and TRBJ1-1, with a possible D match to TRBD1 (5 bases). Germline loops: CDR1 LGHNA, CDR2 YNFKEQ. The CDR3 length is 15 residues. The CDR3: CVSSQQQDGGTEAFF. The CDR3 bases are TGTGTCAGCAGCCAACAACAGGACGGGGGTACTGAAGCTTTCTTT.

V usage is TRBV15 and J usage is TRBJ2-1; TRBD2 matches 7 bases. Germline V gene lookup returns CDR1 LNHNV and CDR2 YYDKDF (reference sequence). The V and J ends lost 2 bases and 2 bases, in that order; junction bases with no gene match: 3. The CDR3 consists of 15 residues. CDR3 residues: CATSRSGTAYNEQFF. The CDR3, as DNA: TGTGCCACCAGCAGAAGCGGGACCGCCTACAATGAGCAGTTCTTC.

The chain combines TRBV19 with TRBJ2-7; 8 nucleotides agree with TRBD2. The V gene's germline CDR1 is LNHDA and CDR2 SQIVND (reference sequence). This CDR3 comprises 11 residues. V shed 6 bases, J shed 6 bases, and the junction held 1 base outside the gene matches. DNA of the CDR3: TGTGCCAGTAGAGGACTAGCCGAGCAGTACTTC. Amino acids: CASRGLAEQYF.

The V call is TRBV20-1, the J call TRBJ2-1; 8 nucleotides align to TRBD1. The CDR3 extends over 19 amino acids. Germline CDR1 DFQATT, CDR2 SNEGSKA (reference sequence). V shed 0 bases and J 8 bases; nucleotides not matched to a gene: 21. This CDR3 reads CSARDPWCLGQGLCDEQFF. The DNA for the CDR3 is TGCAGTGCTAGAGATCCCTGGTGCCTCGGACAGGGTTTGTGCGATGAGCAGTTCTTC.

This clonotype has a handful of counts. This sequence joins TRBV19 and TRBJ2-3; D possibly corresponds to TRBD2 (5 bases). From germline, CDR1 is LNHDA and CDR2 SQIVND (reference sequence). V dropped 8 bases and J dropped 4 bases, with 13 bases sitting between them. This CDR3 has 13 amino acids. CDR3 nucleotides: TGTGCCAGTTCCCGCGGGCTAGCAGATACGCAGTATTTT. Protein sequence: CASSRGLADTQYF.

This chain joins TRBV9 and TRBJ1-1; D perhaps matches TRBD1 (6 bases). Trimming pared 0 bases from V and 7 bases from J, leaving 16 bases between. CDR1 SGDLS and CDR2 YYNGEE come from the germline V gene. This CDR3 is 15 amino acids long. CDR3: CASSVGRGGIGEAFF. The CDR3 bases are TGTGCCAGCAGCGTAGGCAGGGGAGGGATAGGTGAAGCTTTCTTT.

The chain uses TRBV30 and TRBJ1-2, with 7 bases identical to TRBD1. This CDR3 contains 11 residues. Germline V gene lookup returns CDR1 GTSNPN and CDR2 SVGIG (reference sequence). The CDR3 DNA sequence: TGTGGACAGGGAATACGCTATGGCTACACCTTC. Its translation is CGQGIRYGYTF.

This sequence joins TRBV23-1 and TRBJ2-3; 9 positions match TRBD2. TRBV23-1 qualifies as an ORF whose function is uncertain. After removal of 4 bases from V and 6 bases from J, the junction contained 14 bases not matched to a gene. This CDR3 region has 17 residues. The chain's CDR3 is CASSRYKGRLAADTQYF. The CDR3 DNA reads TGCGCCAGCAGTCGATACAAGGGGAGACTAGCGGCGGATACGCAGTATTTT.

The genes are TRBV18 and TRBJ1-3; no definite D call. V was shortened by 2 bases and J by 5 bases, with 10 bases between the two germline ends. Germline values: CDR1 KGHSH, CDR2 LQKENI. The CDR3 is 14 amino acids. CDR3: CASSPGERRNTIYF. The DNA of the CDR3 is TGTGCCAGCTCACCAGGGGAAAGGAGAAACACCATATATTTT.

This clonotype turned up a few times. The chain carries TRBV15 and TRBJ2-4; 9 nucleotides match TRBD1. J lost 5 bases, V lost 3 bases, and 8 bases had no gene match. This CDR3 is built from 16 residues. In germline, CDR1 is LNHNV, CDR2 YYDKDF (reference sequence). The CDR3: CATSSLTGGLENIQYF. The CDR3 DNA is TGTGCCACCAGCAGTTTAACAGGGGGCTTGGAAAACATTCAGTACTTC.

This clonotype was detected a few times. The gene calls are TRBV7-9 and TRBJ2-7; tentative D call: TRBD2 (5 bases). From germline, CDR1 is SEHNR and CDR2 FQNEAQ (reference sequence). With 1 base removed from V and 2 bases from J, the gap between germline ends came to 12 bases. The CDR3 extends over 15 amino acids. The CDR3, as DNA: TGTGCCAGCAGCTTAGGCGGAGGTTTTACCTACGAGCAGTACTTC. Its translation: CASSLGGGFTYEQYF.

Only a few counts were recorded for this clonotype. The chain couples TRBV4-2 to TRBJ1-4; 7 bases align to TRBD1. The CDR3 is 17 amino acids. J gave up 3 bases and V 1 base, and 8 bases lay outside the gene matches. CDR1 and CDR2 (germline): LGHNA, YNFKEQ. This CDR3 is CASSQVFHRGANEKLFF. CDR3 in DNA: TGTGCCAGCAGCCAAGTCTTTCACAGGGGAGCTAATGAAAAACTGTTTTTT.